The TCR beta chain under discussion was sequenced for a study of blood T cell repertoires in COVID-19 (TCRdb year 2020). At the level of the whole study: Samples covering the acute and convalescent phases of COVID-19 were provided by collaborators in the United States, Italy and Spain. Samples were obtained from the ongoing ImmuneRACE study (first 160 participants) and from roughly 1,300 subjects provided by 6 global collaborators. Sample metadata almost always included a de-identified subject ID, COVID-19 status, age in years and sex. The dataset comprised deeply sampled blood TCRbeta repertoires from subjects exposed to, actively infected with, or recovered from COVID-19. Where available, HLA class I and class II types were taken from metadata supplied by the sample provider and were not determined by assay-based typing. A freely available public database, intended as a resource for researchers studying the immune response to SARS-CoV-2, is where the repertoires were released. The prospective study material was composed of cDNA or gDNA derived from T cells, B-cell-depleted T cells, or PBMCs. What the research found in general, with its limitations: Clinical and demographic metadata were provided uncurated, with the amount varying by source and participant.

The collaborating institutions used their own protocols to collect whole blood in K2EDTA tubes. For TCRbeta analysis, collaborators shipped samples as frozen whole blood, isolated PBMCs, or DNA extracted from either of those sample types. Comments on this clone: Its recognized antigen is unknown. Base qualities were left out, and no much larger clone turns up one base away.

The immunoSEQ Assay, a bias-controlled multiplex PCR, was used to amplify TCRbeta CDR3 regions from genomic DNA. The paper's processing steps were these. Within the assay, amplification of reference gene primers was used to estimate how many nucleated cells each sample contained. To quantify the absolute abundance of each unique TCRbeta CDR3 rearrangement, sequence reads were collapsed and filtered. For each sample, productive Simpson clonality was calculated by taking the square root of Simpson's diversity index across productive rearrangements. Held by TCRdb, this immuneACCESS table contains in-frame sequences only and omits some clones. Under half of the omission traces to an unresolved V gene where checked; the cause of the rest is unknown. D and trimming were read from the DNA, whereas the V and J calls and clone size are those reported in that table. The sample has 73,000 or so clones on record, about 90% of them singletons. The leading ten clones occupy 10% to 15% of the sample.

The CDR3, cysteine through phenylalanine, is 13 amino acids long. Just CDR3 DNA is preserved here, 39 bases in frame from base 1. Relative to germline, V is 1 base shorter and J is 8 bases shorter, with 10 bases between their ends. From the germline V gene, CDR1 is KGHDR and CDR2 is SFDVKD. The receptor chain draws on TRBV24-1 and TRBJ1-2; the D gene is not confidently resolved. Input material: peripheral blood. The clonotype was recovered from a human donor with active COVID-19. The donor label of this sample is uncertain. CDR3 loop: CATSDFAGYGYTF. The DNA reads TGTGCCACCAGTGATTTCGCGGGGTACGGCTACACCTTC.